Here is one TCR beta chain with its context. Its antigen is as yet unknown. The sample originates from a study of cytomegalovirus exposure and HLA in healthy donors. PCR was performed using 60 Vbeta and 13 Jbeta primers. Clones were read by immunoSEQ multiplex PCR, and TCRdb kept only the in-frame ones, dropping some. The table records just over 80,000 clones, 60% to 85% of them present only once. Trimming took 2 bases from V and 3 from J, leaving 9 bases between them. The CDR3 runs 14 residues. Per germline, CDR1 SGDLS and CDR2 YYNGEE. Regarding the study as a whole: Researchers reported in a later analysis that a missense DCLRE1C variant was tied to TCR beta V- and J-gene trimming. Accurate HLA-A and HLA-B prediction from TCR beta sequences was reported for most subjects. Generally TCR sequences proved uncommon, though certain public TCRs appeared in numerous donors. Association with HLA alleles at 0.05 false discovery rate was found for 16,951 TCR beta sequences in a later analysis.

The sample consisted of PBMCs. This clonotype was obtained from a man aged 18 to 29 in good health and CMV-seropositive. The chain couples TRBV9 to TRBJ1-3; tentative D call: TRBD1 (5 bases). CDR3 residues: CASSVLRDGNTIYF. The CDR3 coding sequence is TGTGCCAGCAGCGTCCTCAGGGATGGAAACACCATATATTTT.